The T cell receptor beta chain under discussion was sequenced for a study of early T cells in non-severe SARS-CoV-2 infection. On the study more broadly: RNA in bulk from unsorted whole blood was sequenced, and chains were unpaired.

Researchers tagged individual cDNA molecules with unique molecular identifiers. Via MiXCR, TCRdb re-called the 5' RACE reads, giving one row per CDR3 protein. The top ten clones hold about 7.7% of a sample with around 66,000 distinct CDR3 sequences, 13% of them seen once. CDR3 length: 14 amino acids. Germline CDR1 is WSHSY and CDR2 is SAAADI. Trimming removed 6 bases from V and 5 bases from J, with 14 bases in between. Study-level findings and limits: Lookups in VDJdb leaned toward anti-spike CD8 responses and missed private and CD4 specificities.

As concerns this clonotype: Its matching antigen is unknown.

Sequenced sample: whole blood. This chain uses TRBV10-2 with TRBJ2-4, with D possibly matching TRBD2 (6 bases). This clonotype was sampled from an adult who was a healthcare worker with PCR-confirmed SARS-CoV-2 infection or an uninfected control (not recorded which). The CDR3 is CASRTGGTENIQYF. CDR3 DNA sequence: TGCGCCAGCAGAACGGGCGGGACGGAAAACATTCAGTACTTC.